These 27 T cell receptor beta chains came from one sample sequenced in a study of neurological immune-mediated disorders. TCRdb called the 5' RACE reads again in MiXCR, with one record for every CDR3 protein. The sample holds roughly 59,000 distinct CDR3 sequences, over 4% seen once. Sequencing was done on a sample of PBMCs. The receptor source for this set is a human donor with multiple sclerosis. The donor label of this sample is uncertain.

In its sample, this clonotype was seen many times. This chain uses TRBV20-1 with TRBJ2-7; TRBD2 aligns across 7 bases. V trimming: 7 bases; J trimming: 5 bases; junction bases outside the gene matches: 8. CDR3 size: 12 residues. Germline V gives CDR1 DFQATT, CDR2 SNEGSKA (reference sequence). The CDR3 here is CSVAGENDEQYF. The DNA of the CDR3 is TGCAGTGTGGCGGGGGAGAACGACGAGCAGTACTTC.

There are many counts of this clonotype. The V call is TRBV7-2, the J call TRBJ2-1, with D hard to call. The CDR3 loop spans 14 amino acids. V was cut by 0 bases and J by 0 bases, with 3 bases left in between. Germline CDR1 SGHTA, CDR2 FQGNSA. The chain's CDR3 is CASSLASSYNEQFF. CDR3 sequence (DNA): TGTGCCAGCAGCTTAGCGTCCTCCTACAATGAGCAGTTCTTC.

The sample holds many counts of this clonotype. The chain uses TRBV21-1 and TRBJ2-7; the tabulated D call, TRBD1, remains unverified against the DNA. TRBV21-1 is a documented pseudogene. The CDR3 runs to 16 residues. CDR3 in amino acids: CASSSPRDRCSYEQYF. The CDR3 nucleotides are TGTGCCAGCAGCTCGCCCCGGGACCGATGCTCCTACGAGCAGTACTTC.

This clonotype was seen many times. The chain employs TRBV5-1 and TRBJ2-7; D may be TRBD2 (6 bases). CDR1 is SGHRS and CDR2 is YFSETQ in the germline V gene. V was clipped by 5 bases and J by 2 bases, with 14 bases between them. This CDR3 region has 14 residues. The CDR3 sequence is CASSIKGGPYEQYF. DNA for the CDR3: TGCGCCAGCAGTATAAAGGGAGGTCCCTACGAGCAGTACTTC.

This clonotype showed up many times. The gene calls are TRBV20-1 and TRBJ2-7; tentatively, D is TRBD2 (5 bases). V was clipped by 0 bases and J by 11 bases, with 20 bases between them. Per germline, CDR1 DFQATT and CDR2 SNEGSKA (reference sequence). There are 14 residues in the CDR3. The CDR3 DNA follows: TGCAGTGCTAGAGATGTGGGTCCTCGGGGTTCGGAGTACTTC. Translation gives CSARDVGPRGSEYF.

This clonotype has at least ten counts. The V and J genes are TRBV20-1 and TRBJ1-2; D not certain. Looked up from germline, CDR1 is DFQATT and CDR2 is SNEGSKA (reference sequence). V lost 6 bases and J lost 7, with 18 bases in between. The CDR3 covers 13 residues. This chain's CDR3 is CSAPWAGEGGYTF. The CDR3 DNA sequence: TGCAGTGCCCCCTGGGCCGGGGAGGGTGGCTACACCTTC.

This clonotype was seen ten or more times. The chain recombines TRBV9 with TRBJ2-2; D unclear. The V end lost 5 bases, the J end lost 3 bases, and 8 bases lay between the germline ends. The CDR3 spans 13 residues. Germline CDR1 SGDLS, CDR2 YYNGEE. The CDR3 sequence: CASRGRYTGELFF. The CDR3 nucleotides read TGTGCCAGCAGAGGTCGGTACACCGGGGAGCTGTTTTTT.

The V gene is TRBV20-1, the J gene TRBJ1-2; possible D gene TRBD1, 6 bases. Germline lookup yields CDR1 DFQATT and CDR2 SNEGSKA (reference sequence). CDR3 length: 14 amino acids. Trimming took 5 bases from V and 6 from J, leaving 19 bases between them. The CDR3, as DNA: TGCAGTGCTCCGAAGGTGGGGGCCGGGGATGGCTACACCTTC. Translation: CSAPKVGAGDGYTF.

This clonotype has at least ten counts. V usage is TRBV6-6 and J usage is TRBJ2-1, with 8 bases lining up with TRBD1. Trimming at V came to 7 bases and at J to 5 bases, leaving 16 bases not matched to a gene. The germline CDR1 and CDR2 sequences are MNHNY and SVGAGI (reference sequence). The CDR3 is 17 amino acids. DNA for the CDR3: TGTGCCAGCACCCACGCAGGGGGCTGGGGGGCACACAATGAGCAGTTCTTC. It is translated as CASTHAGGWGAHNEQFF.

This clonotype was detected ten times or more. The rearrangement uses TRBV3-1 and TRBJ2-2; D possibly corresponds to TRBD2 (5 bases). V lost 4 bases and J 7 bases, leaving 13 bases between the germline ends. The V gene's germline CDR1 is LGHDT and CDR2 YNNKEL (reference sequence). CDR3 length: 14 amino acids. CDR3 amino acids: CASSLNVRGGELFF. The DNA of the CDR3 is TGTGCCAGCAGCCTAAATGTCCGGGGCGGGGAGCTGTTTTTT.

In its sample, this clonotype was seen many times. The chain is built from TRBV2 and TRBJ1-6, with 9 bases aligning to TRBD1. The CDR3 is 16 amino acids. V lost 6 bases to trimming and J lost 10 bases; unmatched junction nucleotides: 13. Germline V gene lookup returns CDR1 SNHLY and CDR2 FYNNEI. CDR3 amino acids: CASRGDRENVESPLHF. The CDR3 coding sequence is TGTGCCAGCAGGGGGGACAGGGAGAACGTGGAGTCACCCCTCCACTTT.

This clonotype was seen at least ten times. The CDR3 sequence: CASSTWGDTQYF. CDR3 coding DNA: TGTGCCAGCAGCACCTGGGGGGATACGCAGTATTTT. The chain recombines TRBV7-9 with TRBJ2-3; D tentatively reads TRBD1 or TRBD2 (5 bases each). V was shortened by 5 bases and J by 6 bases, with 9 bases between the two germline ends. CDR1 and CDR2 (germline): SEHNR, FQNEAQ (reference sequence). This CDR3 is 12 amino acids long.

This clonotype has at least ten counts. The chain uses TRBV3-1 and TRBJ2-1, with D possibly TRBD1 on 6 matching bases. The V gene's germline CDR1 is LGHDT and CDR2 YNNKEL (reference sequence). This CDR3 is 13 amino acids long. V lost 2 bases and J lost 8, with 10 bases in between. CDR3 amino acids: CASSQSTGYEQFF. CDR3 coding DNA: TGTGCCAGCAGCCAAAGCACAGGGTATGAGCAGTTCTTC.

The sample holds many counts of this clonotype. This chain connects TRBV10-3 to TRBJ2-2, with unresolved D. Germline V gene lookup returns CDR1 ENHRY and CDR2 SYGVKD. V was shortened by 1 base and J by 2 bases, with 8 bases between the two germline ends. The CDR3 is made up of 15 amino acids. CDR3 loop: CAISEYGLNTGELFF. The CDR3, as DNA: TGTGCCATCAGTGAGTACGGGCTTAACACCGGGGAGCTGTTTTTT.

This clonotype came up many times. The chain employs TRBV12-3 or TRBV12-4 and TRBJ1-1, with D possibly matching TRBD1 (5 bases). Trimming removed 3 bases at V and 5 bases at J, with 13 bases between. The CDR3 sequence is 14 residues long. CDR3 residues: CASSFPGTVTEAFF. The CDR3, as DNA: TGTGCCAGCAGTTTTCCAGGGACTGTGACTGAAGCTTTCTTT.

This clonotype was detected many times. This chain links TRBV5-1 with TRBJ2-7; 13 nucleotides match TRBD2. Germline V CDR1 and CDR2: SGHRS, YFSETQ. The CDR3 runs to 14 residues. The trim removed 4 bases at V and 7 bases at J, leaving 5 bases unmatched. Here the CDR3 reads CASSTGLAGAEQYF. The CDR3 DNA reads as TGCGCCAGCAGCACCGGACTAGCGGGGGCTGAGCAGTACTTC.

This clonotype was seen many times. The rearrangement links TRBV20-1 to TRBJ1-5; a weak D match, TRBD1 (6 bases). V shed 6 bases and J shed 4 bases, with 19 bases lying between them. Germline CDR1 reads DFQATT; CDR2 reads SNEGSKA (reference sequence). CDR3 size: 15 residues. The CDR3, as DNA: TGCAGTGCCCAGAAGGGCGGGGGCGGTAATCAGCCCCAGCATTTT. This encodes CSAQKGGGGNQPQHF.

Ten or more counts support this clonotype. The chain couples TRBV5-1 to TRBJ1-3, with D perhaps matching TRBD1 (5 bases). The CDR3 consists of 14 residues. V was clipped by 3 bases and J by 4 bases, with 11 bases between them. Germline CDR1 reads SGHRS; CDR2 reads YFSETQ. The CDR3 coding sequence is TGCGCCAGCAGCTCGGAGGGGTCCGGAAACACCATATATTTT. Its translation is CASSSEGSGNTIYF.

At least ten counts were recorded for this clonotype. V and J are TRBV2 and TRBJ1-5; D remains unclear. The germline gives CDR1 SNHLY, CDR2 FYNNEI. Trimming removed 8 bases from V and 2 bases from J, with 16 bases in between. The CDR3 contains 15 residues. This CDR3 reads CASGRRDGGNQPQHF. CDR3 coding DNA: TGTGCCAGCGGTCGGAGAGATGGAGGCAATCAGCCCCAGCATTTT.

This clonotype has at least ten counts. V gene TRBV5-1 combines with J gene TRBJ1-1; 9 bases are a match to TRBD1. Germline trimming cut 3 bases from V and 3 bases from J; bases unmatched to any gene: 12. The CDR3 spans 17 residues. Germline values: CDR1 SGHRS, CDR2 YFSETQ. In nucleotides, the CDR3 is TGCGCCAGCAGCTCTCTGGGACAGGGTAAGGGATACACTGAAGCTTTCTTT. Protein product: CASSSLGQGKGYTEAFF.

This clonotype was detected many times. This sequence joins TRBV15 and TRBJ1-4; possible D gene TRBD1, 5 bases. Germline loops: CDR1 LNHNV, CDR2 YYDKDF (reference sequence). Deletions cut 4 bases from V and 3 bases from J, with 12 bases between. CDR3 length: 15 residues. The chain's CDR3 is CATSILRQPNEKLFF. In DNA, the CDR3 is TGTGCCACCAGCATACTACGACAGCCTAATGAAAAACTGTTTTTT.

Sample share makes this clonotype medium-sized. This chain joins TRBV5-6 and TRBJ1-1; no clear D. The CDR3 length is 13 residues. The germline gives CDR1 SGHDT, CDR2 YYEEEE. Between the trimmed V and J ends, which lost 1 base and 6 bases, there was a span of 10 bases. As DNA, the CDR3 is TGTGCCAGCAGCTTGTTGGGGATGCCTGAAGCTTTCTTT. Its translation: CASSLLGMPEAFF.

This clonotype was seen at least ten times. The J gene is TRBJ1-1, the V gene TRBV12-3 or TRBV12-4; no clear D gene. There are 12 residues in the CDR3. V lost 5 bases and J 8 bases, leaving 12 bases between the germline ends. The CDR3 loop is CASSNPAAEAFF. The CDR3 DNA reads TGTGCCAGCAGTAACCCAGCAGCCGAAGCTTTCTTT.

This clonotype was seen repeatedly, ten times or more. This chain uses TRBV5-1 with TRBJ2-7; 9 nucleotides agree with TRBD2. V gave up 4 bases and J gave up 2 bases; unmatched junction bases: 13. There are 17 residues in the CDR3. Germline V gene lookup returns CDR1 SGHRS and CDR2 YFSETQ. CDR3 sequence: CASSRVPGLASPYEQYF. The CDR3 nucleotides are TGCGCCAGCAGCCGCGTTCCGGGACTAGCTAGTCCCTACGAGCAGTACTTC.

This clonotype was observed many times. The gene calls are TRBV5-1 and TRBJ1-2; tentative D call: TRBD1 (6 bases). V was trimmed by 4 bases and J by 0 bases, leaving 10 bases between them. The CDR3 spans 14 residues. The germline CDR1 and CDR2 sequences are SGHRS and YFSETQ. CDR3 nucleotides: TGCGCCAGCAGCGTAACAGGGACTAACTATGGCTACACCTTC. Residues: CASSVTGTNYGYTF.

This clonotype has a count of ten or more. The genes are TRBV11-1 and TRBJ1-1, with D perhaps matching TRBD1 (5 bases). The CDR3 covers 16 residues. V was pared by 0 bases and J by 5 bases, with 16 bases between. The V gene's germline CDR1 is SGHAT and CDR2 FQDESV (reference sequence). The CDR3 bases are TGTGCCAGCAGCTTAGCAATGACTTGGGGCAATACTGAAGCTTTCTTT. Translating it yields CASSLAMTWGNTEAFF.

This clonotype was seen many times. The chain employs TRBV20-1 and TRBJ1-3; D is unresolved. Trimming cost V 0 bases and J 0 bases, with 9 bases left between them. The germline gives CDR1 DFQATT, CDR2 SNEGSKA (reference sequence). The CDR3 runs to 15 residues. This CDR3 is CSARDLSGSGNTIYF. As DNA, the CDR3 is TGCAGTGCTAGAGATTTATCGGGCTCTGGAAACACCATATATTTT.